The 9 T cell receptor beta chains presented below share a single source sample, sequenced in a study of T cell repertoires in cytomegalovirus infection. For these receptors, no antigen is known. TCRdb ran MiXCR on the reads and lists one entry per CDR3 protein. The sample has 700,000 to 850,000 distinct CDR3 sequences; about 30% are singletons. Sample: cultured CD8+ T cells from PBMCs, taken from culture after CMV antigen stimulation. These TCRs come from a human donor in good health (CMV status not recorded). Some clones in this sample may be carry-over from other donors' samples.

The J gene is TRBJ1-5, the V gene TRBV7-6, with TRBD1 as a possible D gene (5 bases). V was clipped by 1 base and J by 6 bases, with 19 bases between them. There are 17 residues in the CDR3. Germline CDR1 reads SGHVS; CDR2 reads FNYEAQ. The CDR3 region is CASSLESRQGSIQPQHF. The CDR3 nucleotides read TGTGCCAGCAGCTTAGAATCGCGGCAGGGTTCAATTCAGCCCCAGCATTTT.

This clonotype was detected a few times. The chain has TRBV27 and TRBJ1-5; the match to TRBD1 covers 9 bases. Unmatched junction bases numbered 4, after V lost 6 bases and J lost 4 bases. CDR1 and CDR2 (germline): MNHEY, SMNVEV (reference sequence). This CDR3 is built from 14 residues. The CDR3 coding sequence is TGTGCCAGCAGCGGGGACAGGGTGAATCAGCCCCAGCATTTT. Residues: CASSGDRVNQPQHF.

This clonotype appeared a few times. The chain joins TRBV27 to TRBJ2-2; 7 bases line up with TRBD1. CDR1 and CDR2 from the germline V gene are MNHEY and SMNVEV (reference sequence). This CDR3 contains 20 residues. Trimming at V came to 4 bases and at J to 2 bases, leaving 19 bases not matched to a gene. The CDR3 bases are TGTGCCAGCAGTTCTCCCAACACCTCTCCGGGACAGCGCAACACCGGGGAGCTGTTTTTT. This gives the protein CASSSPNTSPGQRNTGELFF.

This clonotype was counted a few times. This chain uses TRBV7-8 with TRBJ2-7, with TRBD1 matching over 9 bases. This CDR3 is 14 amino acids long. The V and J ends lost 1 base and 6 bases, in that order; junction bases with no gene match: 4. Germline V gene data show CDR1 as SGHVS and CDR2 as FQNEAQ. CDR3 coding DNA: TGTGCCAGCAGCTTAGTGGGACAGGGCGGCGAGCAGTACGTC. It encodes CASSLVGQGGEQYV.

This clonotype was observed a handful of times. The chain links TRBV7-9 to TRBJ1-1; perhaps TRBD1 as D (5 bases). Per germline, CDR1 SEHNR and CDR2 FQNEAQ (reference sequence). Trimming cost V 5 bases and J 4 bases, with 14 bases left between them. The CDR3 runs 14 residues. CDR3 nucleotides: TGTGCCAGCAGCCAAACCGGGGGGAGCACTGAAGCTTTCTTT. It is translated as CASSQTGGSTEAFF.

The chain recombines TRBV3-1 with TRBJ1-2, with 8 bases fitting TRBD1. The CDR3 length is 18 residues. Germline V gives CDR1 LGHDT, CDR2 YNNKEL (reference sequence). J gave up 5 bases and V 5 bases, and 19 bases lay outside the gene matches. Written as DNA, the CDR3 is TGTGCCAGCAGCTCCAAGATAAGGGGCCGGACAGGGACTTATGGCTACACCTTC. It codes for CASSSKIRGRTGTYGYTF.

CDR3: CASSSHSLGGTDTQYF. The CDR3 nucleotides read TGTGCCAGCAGCTCCCATTCCCTAGGTGGCACAGATACGCAGTATTTT. The rearrangement joins TRBV5-5 to TRBJ2-3; D unclear. The CDR3 extends over 16 amino acids. V gave up 3 bases and J gave up 1 base, with 15 bases separating them. CDR1 and CDR2 from the germline V gene are SGHKS and YYEKEE (reference sequence).

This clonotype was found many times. The CDR3 DNA follows: TGTGCCAGCAGCTTCGGGATCTCCTATGGCTACACCTTC. Its translation: CASSFGISYGYTF. This rearrangement joins TRBV7-6 to TRBJ1-2; D is ambiguous. The germline gives CDR1 SGHVS, CDR2 FNYEAQ. V lost 3 bases and J 4 bases, leaving 9 bases between the germline ends. The CDR3 has 13 residues. The complete variable domain, with remaining parts taken from reference TRBV7-6 and TRBJ1-2, reads GAGVSQSPRYKVTKRGQDVALRCDPISGHVSLYWYRQALGQGPEFLTYFNYEAQQDKSGLPNDRFSAERPEGSISTLTIQRTEQRDSAMYRCASSFGISYGYTFGSGTRLTVV.

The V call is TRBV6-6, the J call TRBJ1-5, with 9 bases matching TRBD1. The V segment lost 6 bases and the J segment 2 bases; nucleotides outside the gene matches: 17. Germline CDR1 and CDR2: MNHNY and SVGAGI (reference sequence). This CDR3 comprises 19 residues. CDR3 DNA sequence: TGTGCCAGCAGCGCGGGGTCGACGAACAGGGGGCTTGGCAATCAGCCCCAGCATTTT. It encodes CASSAGSTNRGLGNQPQHF.